The present TCR beta chain was sequenced within a study of T cell responses to AZD1222 COVID-19 vaccine. Study-wide points: Once two AZD1222 doses were given, Spike-specific TCR breadth and depth went up.

The V gene lost 11 bases and the J gene lost 2 bases, with 16 bases spanning the gap. Germline V gene sequence: CDR1 LNHNV, CDR2 YYDKDF (reference sequence). The CDR3 is 14 residues long. Assay: immunoSEQ multiplex PCR; the TCRdb copy retains only in-frame clones and omits some. The top ten hold roughly 6.1% of the sample, which has some 56,000 clones, about 88% seen once. Concerning this clone: Its cognate antigen is unknown.

The sample was peripheral blood, taken 28 days after the second AZD1222 dose. The rearrangement joins TRBV15 to TRBJ1-3, with D perhaps matching TRBD1 (5 bases). The clonotype comes from an adult who received the AZD1222 COVID-19 vaccine. Here the CDR3 reads CAARGLHAGNTIYF. DNA for the CDR3: TGTGCCGCCCGGGGCTTGCACGCTGGAAACACCATATATTTT.